These 14 T cell receptor beta chains came from one sample sequenced in a study of blood T cell repertoires in COVID-19. Clones were read by immunoSEQ multiplex PCR, and TCRdb kept only the in-frame ones, dropping some. This table has 350,000 to 400,000 clones, approximately 90% appearing once. The specimen was PBMCs or T cells enriched from blood (not recorded which). The receptors originated from a woman in her thirties or forties who had been exposed to COVID-19.

The rearrangement joins TRBV30 to TRBJ1-2, with 7 positions matching TRBD1. The CDR3 is 13 residues long. Germline assignment: CDR1 GTSNPN and CDR2 SVGIG (reference sequence). J gave up 4 bases and V 0 bases, and 2 bases lay outside the gene matches. Here the CDR3 DNA reads TGTGCCTGGAGTGTACGGACAGGCTATGGCTACACCTTC. This gives the protein CAWSVRTGYGYTF.

This CDR3 reads CASIARRDTIYF. The CDR3 bases are TGTGCCAGTATAGCCCGGAGGGACACCATATATTTT. The V and J genes are TRBV19 and TRBJ1-3, with no clear D. V lost 7 bases, J lost 8 bases, and 12 bases lay in between. Germline lookup yields CDR1 LNHDA and CDR2 SQIVND (reference sequence). The CDR3 extends over 12 amino acids.

The chain employs TRBV5-1 and TRBJ1-1; maybe TRBD1 (5 bases). The CDR3 covers 16 residues. Germline V CDR1 and CDR2: SGHRS, YFSETQ. The V gene lost 0 bases and the J gene lost 1 base, with 13 bases spanning the gap. As DNA, the CDR3 is TGCGCCAGCAGCTTGGCCTTTCAGGGCGGGAACACTGAAGCTTTCTTT. This codes for CASSLAFQGGNTEAFF.

Only one count was recorded for this clone. V and J are TRBV27 and TRBJ1-1, with D perhaps matching TRBD1 (5 bases). V lost 2 bases, J lost 0 bases, and 13 bases lay in between. CDR1 MNHEY and CDR2 SMNVEV come from the germline V gene (reference sequence). This CDR3 contains 16 residues. CDR3 DNA sequence: TGTGCCAGCAGTTTACAGAAGGGGAATCTGAACACTGAAGCTTTCTTT. Translated: CASSLQKGNLNTEAFF.

The chain recombines TRBV9 with TRBJ2-5; D might be TRBD1 (6 bases). The CDR3 runs to 13 residues. V lost 3 bases and J lost 5, with 11 bases in between. Per germline, CDR1 SGDLS and CDR2 YYNGEE. The CDR3 DNA follows: TGTGCCAGCAGCGCCACAGGGTCGGAGACCCAGTACTTC. This sequence encodes CASSATGSETQYF. Complete variable domain (other parts from reference TRBV9 and TRBJ2-5): DSGVTQTPKHLITATGQRVTLRCSPRSGDLSVYWYQQSLDQGLQFLIQYYNGEERAKGNILERFSAQQFPDLHSELNLSSLELGDSALYFCASSATGSETQYFGPGTRLLVL.

The CDR3 loop is CVCGRASETQYF. CDR3 bases: TGTGTTTGCGGGAGGGCCAGCGAGACCCAGTACTTC. This rearrangement joins TRBV30 to TRBJ2-5; 9 nucleotides line up with TRBD2. Germline values: CDR1 GTSNPN, CDR2 SVGIG (reference sequence). The CDR3 length is 12 residues.

V and J are TRBV14 and TRBJ2-7, with D unresolved. Trimming removed 0 bases from V and 4 bases from J, with 13 bases in between. Germline V gene sequence: CDR1 SGHDN, CDR2 FVKESK. The CDR3 runs to 15 residues. This CDR3 is CASSQEIAPAYEQYF. In nucleotides, the CDR3 is TGTGCCAGCAGCCAAGAAATAGCACCGGCGTACGAGCAGTACTTC.

This chain connects TRBV4-1 to TRBJ2-5; 9 bases line up with TRBD2. J gave up 5 bases and V 4 bases, and 2 bases lay outside the gene matches. CDR3 length equals 13 residues. Per germline, CDR1 MGHRA and CDR2 YSYEKL. CDR3 nucleotides: TGCGCCAGCAGCCTAGCGGGAGTTGAGACCCAGTACTTC. The encoded protein is CASSLAGVETQYF.

The chain couples TRBV3-1 (or the pseudogene TRBV3-2) to TRBJ2-5, with 12 bases lining up with TRBD2. The J segment lost 2 bases and the V segment lost 4 bases, leaving 11 bases of the junction unmatched. The germline V gene has CDR1 LGHDT and CDR2 YNNKEL (reference sequence). CDR3 length: 18 residues. CDR3 coding DNA: TGTGCCAGCAGCCGGTCGAGGCTAGCGGGGGGGCGACAAGAGACCCAGTACTTC. This encodes CASSRSRLAGGRQETQYF.

The chain couples TRBV12-3 or TRBV12-4 to TRBJ1-2, with no clear D. This CDR3 is 13 amino acids long. The V end lost 6 bases, the J end lost 8 bases, and 16 bases lay between the germline ends. The CDR3 is CASRSSSELGYTF. For the CDR3, the DNA is TGTGCCAGCAGATCTTCGTCGGAGCTCGGCTACACCTTC.

The chain is built from TRBV19 and TRBJ2-1; TRBD2 agrees at 10 bases. Losses at the gene ends were 6 bases for V and 5 bases for J; bases not matched to a gene: 13. The CDR3 is 17 residues long. CDR1 is LNHDA and CDR2 is SQIVND in the germline V gene (reference sequence). The CDR3 DNA reads TGTGCCAGTAGCACCCCTCTCAGCGGGGGGGCGAACAATGAGCAGTTCTTC. Its protein product is CASSTPLSGGANNEQFF.

There are a few counts of this clone. The chain couples TRBV6-2 or TRBV6-3 to TRBJ2-2; D may be TRBD2 (5 bases). The CDR3 has 11 residues. Germline assignment: CDR1 MNHEY and CDR2 SVGEGT. Trimming stripped 6 bases from V and 7 bases from J, with 6 bases between. In nucleotides, the CDR3 is TGTGCCAGCAGCGAGGGCGGGGAGCTGTTTTTT. Residues: CASSEGGELFF.

Notes on this clone: Other DNA sequences in this sample translate to the same CDR3. The gene calls are TRBV10-3 and TRBJ1-5; tentative D call: TRBD1 (6 bases). Germline V gene lookup returns CDR1 ENHRY and CDR2 SYGVKD. The V gene lost 10 bases and the J gene lost 3 bases, with 10 bases spanning the gap. The CDR3 contains 12 residues. This CDR3 reads CATGQPNQPQHF. The CDR3 region has the DNA TGTGCCACCGGACAGCCCAATCAGCCCCAGCATTTT.

This clone was seen a single time. This rearrangement joins TRBV10-2 to TRBJ2-7; 9 bases line up with TRBD2. V trimming: 8 bases; J trimming: 7 bases; junction bases outside the gene matches: 9. The CDR3 extends over 13 amino acids. Germline CDR1 is WSHSY and CDR2 is SAAADI. The CDR3 region has the DNA TGCGCCAGCTCAATTAGCGGGAGAAGGGAGCAGTACTTC. It codes for CASSISGRREQYF.